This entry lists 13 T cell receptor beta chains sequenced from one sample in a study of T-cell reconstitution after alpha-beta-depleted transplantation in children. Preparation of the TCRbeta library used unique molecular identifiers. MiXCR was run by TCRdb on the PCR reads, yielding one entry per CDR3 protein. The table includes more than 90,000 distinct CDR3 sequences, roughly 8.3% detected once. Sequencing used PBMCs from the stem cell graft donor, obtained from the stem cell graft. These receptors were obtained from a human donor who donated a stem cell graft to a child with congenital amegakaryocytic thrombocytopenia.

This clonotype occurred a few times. CDR3 in DNA: TGTGCCAGCAGTCGAAGACGAGGGCTAGCGGGAGATACCGGGGAGCTGTTTTTT. Its translation is CASSRRRGLAGDTGELFF. The chain recombines TRBV6-2 or TRBV6-3 with TRBJ2-2; TRBD2 matches at 10 bases. Germline V gene sequence: CDR1 MNHEY, CDR2 SVGEGT. V was clipped by 5 bases and J by 5 bases; unmatched bases: 14. The CDR3 is 18 residues long.

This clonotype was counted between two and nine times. CDR3 sequence: CASSQALAGGADTQYF. The CDR3 DNA is TGTGCCAGCAGCCAAGCATTGGCAGGGGGGGCAGATACGCAGTATTTT. The chain combines TRBV3-1 with TRBJ2-3, with D possibly called TRBD1 or TRBD2 (7 bases each). Trimming shortened V by 1 base and J by 4 bases, and 15 bases separated the two germline ends. Germline V CDR1 and CDR2: LGHDT, YNNKEL (reference sequence). The CDR3 runs 16 residues.

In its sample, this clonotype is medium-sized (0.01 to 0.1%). Written as DNA, the CDR3 is TGTGCCAGCAGCAACTTAAATGAGCAGTTCTTC. It encodes CASSNLNEQFF. The V gene is TRBV7-2, the J gene TRBJ2-1; no reliable D call. The V and J ends lost 5 bases and 7 bases respectively, with 6 bases between them. The CDR3 is 11 residues long. The germline gives CDR1 SGHTA, CDR2 FQGNSA.

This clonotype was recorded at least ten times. The CDR3 sequence: CSVNTGEVNSPLHF. CDR3 nucleotide sequence: TGCAGTGTAAATACAGGGGAGGTAAATTCACCCCTCCACTTT. The rearrangement links TRBV20-1 to TRBJ1-6, with 7 bases that match TRBD1. V shed 7 bases, J shed 7 bases, and the junction held 10 bases outside the gene matches. The CDR3 runs 14 residues. Germline CDR1 is DFQATT and CDR2 is SNEGSKA (reference sequence).

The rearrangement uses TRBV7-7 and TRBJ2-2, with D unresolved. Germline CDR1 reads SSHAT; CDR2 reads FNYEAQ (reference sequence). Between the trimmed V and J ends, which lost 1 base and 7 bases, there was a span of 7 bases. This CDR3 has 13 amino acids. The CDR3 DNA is TGTGCCAGCAGCTTAGGGACCGGCGGGGAGCTGTTTTTT. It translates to CASSLGTGGELFF.

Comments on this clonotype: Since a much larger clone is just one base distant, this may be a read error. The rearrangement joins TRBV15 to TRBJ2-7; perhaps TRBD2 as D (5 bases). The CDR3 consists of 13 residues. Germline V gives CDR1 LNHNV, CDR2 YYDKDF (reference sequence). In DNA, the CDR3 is TGTGCCACCAGCAGGGTGGACTCCGACGAGCAGTACTTC. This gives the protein CATSRVDSDEQYF.

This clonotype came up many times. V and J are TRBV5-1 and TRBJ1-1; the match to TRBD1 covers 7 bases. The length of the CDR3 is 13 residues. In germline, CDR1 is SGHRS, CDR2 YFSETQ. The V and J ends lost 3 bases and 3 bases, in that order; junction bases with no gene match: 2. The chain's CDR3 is CASSWTGDTEAFF. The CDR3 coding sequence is TGCGCCAGCAGCTGGACAGGAGACACTGAAGCTTTCTTT.

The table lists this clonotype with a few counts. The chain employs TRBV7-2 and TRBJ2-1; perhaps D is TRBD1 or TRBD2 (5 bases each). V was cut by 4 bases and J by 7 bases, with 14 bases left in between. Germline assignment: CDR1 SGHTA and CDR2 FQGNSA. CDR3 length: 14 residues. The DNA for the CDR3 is TGTGCCAGCAGCTCGGGACCGCTTCCAAATGAGCAGTTCTTC. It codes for CASSSGPLPNEQFF.

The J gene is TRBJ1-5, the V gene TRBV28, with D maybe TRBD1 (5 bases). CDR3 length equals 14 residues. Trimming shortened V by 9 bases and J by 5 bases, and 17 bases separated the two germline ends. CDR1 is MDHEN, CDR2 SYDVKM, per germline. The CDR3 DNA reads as TGTGCCAGGGGCCCGGGACCCCTCGATCAGCCCCAGCATTTT. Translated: CARGPGPLDQPQHF.

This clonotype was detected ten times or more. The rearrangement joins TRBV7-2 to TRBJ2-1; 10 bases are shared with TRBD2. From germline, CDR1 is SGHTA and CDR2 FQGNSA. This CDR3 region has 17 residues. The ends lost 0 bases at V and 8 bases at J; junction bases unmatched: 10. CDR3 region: CASSLALVAGGKDEQFF. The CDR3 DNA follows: TGTGCCAGCAGCTTAGCTCTCGTAGCGGGAGGCAAGGATGAGCAGTTCTTC.

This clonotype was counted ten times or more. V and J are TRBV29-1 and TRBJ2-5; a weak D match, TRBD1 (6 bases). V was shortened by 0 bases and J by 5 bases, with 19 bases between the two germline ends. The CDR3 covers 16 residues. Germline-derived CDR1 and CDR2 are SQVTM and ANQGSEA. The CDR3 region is CSVEDIGQGIEETQYF. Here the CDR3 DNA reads TGCAGCGTTGAAGATATCGGGCAGGGGATCGAGGAGACCCAGTACTTC.

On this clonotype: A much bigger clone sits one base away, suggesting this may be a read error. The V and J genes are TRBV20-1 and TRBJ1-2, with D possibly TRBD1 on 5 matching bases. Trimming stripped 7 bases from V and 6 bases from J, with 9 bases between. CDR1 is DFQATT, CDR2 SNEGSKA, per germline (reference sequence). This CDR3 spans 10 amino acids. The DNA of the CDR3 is TGCAGTGTCGGGGGTGATGGCTACACCTTC. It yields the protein CSVGGDGYTF.

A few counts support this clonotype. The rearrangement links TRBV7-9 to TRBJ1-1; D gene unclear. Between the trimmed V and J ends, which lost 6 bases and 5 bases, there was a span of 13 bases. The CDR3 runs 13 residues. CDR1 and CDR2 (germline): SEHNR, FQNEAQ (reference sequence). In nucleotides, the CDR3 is TGTGCCAGCAGTGAGGCATTGTGGACTGAAGCTTTCTTT. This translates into CASSEALWTEAFF. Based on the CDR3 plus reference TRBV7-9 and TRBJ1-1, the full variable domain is DTGVSQNPRHKITKRGQNVTFRCDPISEHNRLYWYRQTLGQGPEFLTYFQNEAQLEKSRLLSDRFSAERPKGSFSTLEIQRTEQGDSAMYLCASSEALWTEAFFGQGTRLTVV.